Listed below are T cell receptor beta chains from one sample, sequenced in a study of cytomegalovirus exposure and HLA in healthy donors. Using immunoSEQ multiplex PCR, the repertoire was profiled, and TCRdb retains in-frame clones only, with some absent. This repertoire includes 95,000 to 150,000 clones. Sequenced material: PBMCs. These receptors were obtained from a man aged 40-49 years in good health and CMV-seronegative. Each CDR3 is given with its conserved first and last residue. A D gene is named only where the DNA matches it firmly.

J: TRBJ2-7; V: TRBV7-7; D: TRBD1; CDR3: CASSLGTGMGEQYF; DNA: TGTGCTAGCAGCTTAGGGACAGGGATGGGTGAGCAGTACTTC
J: TRBJ2-7; V: TRBV5-1; D: -; CDR3: CASSPSGEVGAWVF; DNA: TGCGCCAGCAGCCCCAGTGGGGAGGTAGGGGCCTGGGTATTC
J: TRBJ2-5; V: TRBV9; D: -; CDR3: CASSVAVGQETQYF; DNA: TGTGCCAGCAGCGTAGCTGTCGGGCAAGAGACCCAGTACTTC
J: TRBJ2-6; V: TRBV5-1; D: TRBD1; CDR3: CASRRQGAGGANVLTF; DNA: TGCGCCAGCAGGCGGCAGGGGGCGGGAGGGGCCAACGTCCTGACTTTC
J: TRBJ2-1; V: TRBV5-1; D: TRBD2; CDR3: CASSLLGTSGMNEQFF; DNA: TGCGCCAGCAGCTTGTTGGGGACTAGCGGGATGAATGAGCAGTTCTTC
J: TRBJ2-3; V: TRBV5-4; D: -; CDR3: CASSREPGGTDTQYF; DNA: TGTGCCAGCAGCAGAGAGCCGGGGGGCACAGATACGCAGTATTTT
J: TRBJ2-6; V: TRBV29-1; D: TRBD2; CDR3: CSVTAGGGSGANVLTF; DNA: TGCAGCGTTACGGCGGGAGGTGGCTCTGGGGCCAACGTCCTGACTTTC
J: TRBJ2-3; V: TRBV5-6; D: -; CDR3: CASTWRDVGSTDTQYF; DNA: TGTGCCAGCACGTGGAGGGACGTAGGGAGCACAGATACGCAGTATTTT
J: TRBJ1-5; V: TRBV28; D: TRBD1; CDR3: CASSTGAAGYSNQPQHF; DNA: TGTGCCAGCAGCACAGGGGCCGCGGGGTATAGCAATCAGCCCCAGCATTTT
J: TRBJ1-5; V: TRBV7-2; D: -; CDR3: CASSFSGSNQPQHF; DNA: TGTGCCAGCAGCTTTAGCGGTAGCAATCAGCCCCAGCATTTT
J: TRBJ2-5; V: TRBV6-5; D: TRBD1; CDR3: CASSLGQGPETQYF; DNA: TGTGCCAGCAGCCTCGGACAGGGGCCGGAGACCCAGTACTTC
J: TRBJ2-7; V: TRBV5-1; D: TRBD1; CDR3: CASSTWTGKSEQYF; DNA: TGCGCCAGCAGCACTTGGACAGGGAAGTCCGAGCAGTACTTC
J: TRBJ1-1; V: TRBV7-3; D: -; CDR3: CASSLSPGNTEAFF; DNA: TGTGCCAGCAGCTTATCGCCCGGGAACACTGAAGCTTTCTTT
J: TRBJ2-2; V: TRBV7-7; D: -; CDR3: CASSPQGSGELFF; DNA: TGTGCTAGCAGCCCTCAGGGGTCCGGGGAGCTGTTTTTT
J: TRBJ2-1; V: TRBV25-1; D: TRBD2; CDR3: CASSADRLAGYNEQFF; DNA: TGTGCCAGCAGTGCGGACCGACTAGCGGGGTACAATGAGCAGTTCTTC
J: TRBJ2-1; V: TRBV19; D: TRBD2; CDR3: CASSSPFGGRSNEQFF; DNA: TGTGCCAGTAGTAGCCCCTTCGGCGGGAGAAGCAATGAGCAGTTCTTC
J: TRBJ2-1; V: TRBV9; D: -; CDR3: CASSSGRNEQFF; DNA: TGTGCCAGCTCGTCCGGGAGAAATGAGCAGTTCTTC
J: TRBJ2-1; V: TRBV25-1; D: -; CDR3: CASRQSGYNEQFF; DNA: TGTGCCAGCAGACAATCGGGGTACAATGAGCAGTTCTTC
J: TRBJ2-2; V: TRBV10-3; D: -; CDR3: CAISESSNTGELFF; DNA: TGTGCCATCAGTGAGTCCTCCAACACCGGGGAGCTGTTTTTT
J: TRBJ1-5; V: TRBV27; D: -; CDR3: CASSFRQGNNQPQHF; DNA: TGTGCCAGCAGTTTTAGGCAGGGTAACAATCAGCCCCAGCATTTT
J: TRBJ2-3; V: TRBV5-4; D: TRBD2; CDR3: CASSFGAGGRGDTQYF; DNA: TGTGCCAGCAGCTTTGGAGCGGGAGGGCGAGGAGATACGCAGTATTTT
J: TRBJ2-5; V: TRBV18; D: -; CDR3: CASSRTMQETQYF; DNA: TGTGCCAGCTCACGGACTATGCAAGAGACCCAGTACTTC
J: TRBJ1-2; V: TRBV2; D: -; CDR3: CATGKSANYGYTF; DNA: TGTGCCACAGGGAAATCGGCTAACTATGGCTACACCTTC
J: TRBJ2-2; V: TRBV21-1; D: -; CDR3: CASSPKGWLAGVAGELFF; DNA: TGTGCCAGCAGCCCAAAAGGGTGGCTAGCGGGAGTTGCCGGGGAGCTGTTTTTT
J: TRBJ2-7; V: TRBV27; D: -; CDR3: CASSYRGQTYEQYF; DNA: TGTGCCAGCAGTTATCGCGGACAGACCTACGAGCAGTACTTC
J: TRBJ2-7; V: TRBV5-1; D: -; CDR3: CASSRSGTPGDEQYF; DNA: TGCGCCAGCAGTCGATCCGGGACTCCCGGGGACGAGCAGTACTTC
J: TRBJ2-5; V: TRBV7-9; D: TRBD1; CDR3: CASSSGQGYQETQYF; DNA: TGTGCCAGCAGCTCCGGACAGGGCTACCAAGAGACCCAGTACTTC
J: TRBJ1-2; V: TRBV20-1; D: -; CDR3: CSATDLGIYTF; DNA: TGCAGTGCTACGGACTTGGGGATCTACACCTTC
J: TRBJ2-7; V: TRBV10-2; D: -; CDR3: CASSDPGTEQYF; DNA: TGCGCCAGCAGTGACCCGGGAACCGAGCAGTACTTC
J: TRBJ2-3; V: TRBV14; D: -; CDR3: CASSQAYTGARGTQYF; DNA: TGTGCCAGCAGCCAGGCTTACACCGGGGCGCGGGGTACGCAGTATTTT
J: TRBJ2-2; V: TRBV7-9; D: -; CDR3: CASSTLWPYTGELFF; DNA: TGTGCCAGCAGCACCCTCTGGCCCTACACCGGGGAGCTGTTTTTT
J: TRBJ1-1; V: TRBV6-6; D: TRBD1; CDR3: CASSYGGTGGEAFF; DNA: TGTGCCAGCAGTTACGGGGGCACAGGGGGTGAAGCTTTCTTT
J: TRBJ2-7; V: TRBV6-1; D: -; CDR3: CASSVFRGRPSYEQYF; DNA: TGTGCCAGCAGTGTCTTTCGGGGGAGGCCCTCCTACGAGCAGTACTTC
J: TRBJ2-7; V: TRBV9; D: TRBD2; CDR3: CASSAGLAETFEQYF; DNA: TGTGCCAGCAGCGCGGGACTAGCGGAGACTTTCGAGCAGTACTTC
J: TRBJ2-5; V: TRBV27; D: -; CDR3: CASSLRLALGETQYF; DNA: TGTGCCAGCAGTTTACGTCTAGCATTAGGCGAGACCCAGTACTTC
J: TRBJ2-7; V: TRBV4-3; D: -; CDR3: CASSQDRRGNEQYF; DNA: TGCGCCAGCAGCCAAGATCGCAGGGGAAACGAGCAGTACTTC